This T cell receptor beta chain was sequenced for a study of cytotoxic CD8 clonotypes in ibrutinib-treated CLL. Sequencing used immunoSEQ multiplex PCR; TCRdb keeps in-frame clones, though not all of them. The sample has about 120,000 clones; approximately 58% are singletons. The germline CDR1 and CDR2 sequences are SGHVS and FQNEAQ. The V and J ends lost 4 bases and 6 bases respectively, with 10 bases between them. The CDR3 extends over 14 amino acids. The material sequenced was PBMCs, taken after 24 months of ibrutinib treatment. This sequence joins TRBV7-8 and TRBJ1-6; maybe TRBD1 (5 bases). This sequence was found in a human donor with chronic lymphocytic leukemia. The CDR3 is CASSSTGTNSPLHF. The CDR3 DNA follows: TGTGCCAGCAGCTCCACAGGAACTAATTCACCCCTCCACTTT.